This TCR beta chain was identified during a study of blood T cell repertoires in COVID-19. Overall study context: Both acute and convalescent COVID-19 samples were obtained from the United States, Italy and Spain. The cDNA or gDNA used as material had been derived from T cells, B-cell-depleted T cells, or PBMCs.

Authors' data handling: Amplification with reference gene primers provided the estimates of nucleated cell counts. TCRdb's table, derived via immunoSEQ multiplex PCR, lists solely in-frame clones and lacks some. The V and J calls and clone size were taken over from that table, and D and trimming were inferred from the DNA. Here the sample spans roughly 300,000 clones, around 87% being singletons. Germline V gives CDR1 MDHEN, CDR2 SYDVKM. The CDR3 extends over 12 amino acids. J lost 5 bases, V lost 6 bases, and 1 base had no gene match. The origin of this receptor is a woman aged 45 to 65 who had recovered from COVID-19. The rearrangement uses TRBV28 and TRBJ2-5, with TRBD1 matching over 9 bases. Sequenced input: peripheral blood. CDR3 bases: TGTGCCAGCAGGGGGACAGGGGAGACCCAGTACTTC. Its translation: CASRGTGETQYF.